Sequencing of this T cell receptor (beta chain) was carried out in a study of CD8 T cells in ankylosing spondylitis. Notes on the study in general: Reportedly, matched ankylosing spondylitis synovial fluid was significantly enriched for disease-linked clones. CD8+ cells made up the disease-linked clones, which were relatively rare in peripheral blood. Apparently characteristic of ankylosing spondylitis blood was a TCR beta motif (roughly 8 highly homologous variants). Earlier work had already found some motif variants in reactive arthritis synovial fluid and blood.

This clonotype appeared many times. Its antigen remains unknown. Scientists made TCR beta libraries using quantitative 5'-RACE with molecular barcodes. TCRdb fed the 5' RACE reads into MiXCR, producing one record per CDR3 protein. The sample has about 220,000 distinct CDR3 sequences, just under 7.5% seen once; the top ten hold approximately 14%. The junction had 11 bases not matched to a gene; V was cut back by 4 bases and J by 10 bases. The CDR3 extends over 15 amino acids. CDR1 is SGHKS and CDR2 is YYEKEE in the germline V gene (reference sequence). The chain combines TRBV5-5 with TRBJ1-6, with 7 bases lining up with TRBD1. The sequence was obtained from a male donor with ankylosing spondylitis. Sequencing was carried out using blood, either unsorted or a sorted T cell fraction (not recorded which). The CDR3 spells CASSANRGWNSPLHF. The CDR3 DNA reads as TGTGCCAGCAGCGCTAACAGGGGCTGGAACTCACCCCTCCACTTT.